This note documents a single T cell receptor beta chain sequence. Its target is unknown. The PCR had 60 Vbeta and 13 Jbeta primers. Clones were read by immunoSEQ multiplex PCR, and TCRdb kept only the in-frame ones, dropping some. Among some 150,000 clones listed, 76% were seen once. Germline V CDR1 and CDR2: MNHEY, SMNVEV (reference sequence). The CDR3 covers 15 residues. Trimming removed 2 bases from V and 1 base from J, with 11 bases in between. The data originate from a study of cytomegalovirus exposure and HLA in healthy donors. Although they were nominally healthy when sampled, donors likely had unrecorded immune exposures. Findings and caveats of the study: Some V segments, including TRBV6-2 and TRBV6-3, were excluded as indistinguishable.

The chain recombines TRBV27 with TRBJ2-5, with D tentatively TRBD1 (6 bases). Sequencing was carried out using PBMCs. The receptor comes from a man in his fifties or sixties in good health and CMV-seronegative. CDR3 region: CASSLNRVPQETQYF. CDR3 bases: TGTGCCAGCAGTTTAAACAGGGTACCCCAAGAGACCCAGTACTTC.